This is a list of T cell receptor beta chains from one sample in a study of shared clonotypes between healthy human individuals. Sequencing used immunoSEQ multiplex PCR; TCRdb keeps in-frame clones, though not all of them. Among 450,000 or so clones listed, 60% to 80% were seen once. The sequenced sample was PBMCs. Receptors originate from a woman in her thirties or forties in good health. Some clones in this sample may be carry-over from other donors' samples. CDR3s include the opening cysteine and the closing phenylalanine or tryptophan. A D gene is named only where the DNA matches it firmly. Size is stated for part of the rows, as once, few or many counts, or as a class when the clone is expanded.

V gene,J gene,clone size,D gene,CDR3 protein,CDR3 DNA
TRBV29-1,TRBJ1-1,few,-,CSVGQGKAFF,TGCAGCGTTGGCCAGGGAAAAGCTTTCTTT
TRBV4-1,TRBJ1-1,many,-,CASSQRSGLPNLF,TGCGCCAGCAGCCAAAGATCGGGACTACCAAATTTATTT
TRBV19,TRBJ2-3,-,-,CARGSWGDTSTDTQYF,TGTGCCAGAGGATCATGGGGGGACACTAGCACAGATACGCAGTATTTT
TRBV4-3,TRBJ2-7,-,TRBD2,CASRVGLAGGDEQYF,TGCGCCAGCAGAGTGGGACTAGCGGGAGGAGACGAGCAGTACTTC
TRBV5-6,TRBJ2-5,-,-,CASSLNLRRGETQYF,TGTGCCAGCAGCTTGAACCTAAGAAGGGGAGAGACCCAGTACTTC
TRBV28,TRBJ2-7,few,-,CASNSRWSASYEQYF,TGTGCCAGCAACTCCCGTTGGAGCGCCTCCTACGAGCAGTACTTC
TRBV10-1,TRBJ1-3,-,-,CASSESGSGNTIYF,TGCGCCAGCAGTGAGTCCGGTTCTGGAAACACCATATATTTT
TRBV28,TRBJ2-3,few,-,CASSLVDPVTDTQYF,TGTGCCAGCAGCCTTGTGGACCCGGTCACAGATACGCAGTATTTT
TRBV4-1,TRBJ2-7,-,-,CASSRRDTESYEQYF,TGCGCCAGCAGCCGACGAGACACCGAGTCCTACGAGCAGTACTTC
TRBV29-1,TRBJ2-7,-,TRBD1,CSVEGQGAFYEQYF,TGCAGCGTTGAAGGGCAGGGGGCCTTTTACGAGCAGTACTTC
TRBV19,TRBJ2-3,-,TRBD2,CASSSGSGGDTQYF,TGTGCCAGTAGTAGCGGGAGTGGCGGGGATACGCAGTATTTT
TRBV7-9,TRBJ2-5,-,-,CASSPQGRETQYF,TGTGCCAGCAGCCCACAGGGAAGGGAGACCCAGTACTTC
TRBV28,TRBJ1-1,-,-,CASSPQRYTEAFF,TGTGCCAGCAGTCCCCAAAGGTACACTGAAGCTTTCTTT
TRBV28,TRBJ1-5,-,-,CASSLALGRDLNQPQHF,TGTGCCAGCAGTTTGGCCCTGGGCCGGGACCTTAATCAGCCCCAGCATTTT
TRBV28,TRBJ2-7,-,TRBD2,CASSLLGAGDYEQYF,TGTGCCAGCAGTTTGTTAGGAGCGGGAGACTACGAGCAGTACTTC
TRBV19,TRBJ2-7,-,-,CASSAGPHGEQYF,TGTGCCAGTAGTGCGGGACCCCACGGGGAGCAGTACTTC
TRBV7-7,TRBJ2-7,-,TRBD1,CASSPQGGTGAAYEQYF,TGTGCCAGCAGCCCCCAAGGCGGGACAGGGGCGGCCTACGAGCAGTACTTC
TRBV2,TRBJ1-1,-,-,CASSENKGSGAFF,TGTGCCAGCAGTGAAAACAAGGGAAGTGGAGCTTTCTTT
TRBV4-2,TRBJ2-1,-,-,CASSRGTRTPSNEQFF,TGTGCCAGCAGCCGGGGAACTAGGACTCCCTCCAATGAGCAGTTCTTC
TRBV30,TRBJ1-5,-,TRBD1,CAWSTGEGQPQHF,TGTGCCTGGAGCACAGGGGAGGGTCAGCCCCAGCATTTT
TRBV7-9,TRBJ2-7,-,-,CASSLGWYEQYF,TGTGCCAGCAGCCTAGGGTGGTACGAGCAGTACTTC
TRBV10-3,TRBJ1-1,-,-,CAISGAGYNTEAFF,TGTGCCATCAGTGGGGCAGGGTACAACACTGAAGCTTTCTTT
TRBV7-2,TRBJ2-4,few,-,CASRTGLRNIQYF,TGTGCCAGCAGAACAGGGTTAAGAAACATTCAGTACTTC
TRBV27,TRBJ1-1,-,-,CASSNGRIEAFF,TGTGCCAGCAGTAACGGACGGATAGAAGCTTTCTTT
TRBV5-1,TRBJ1-2,many,-,CASSLDSARGYTF,TGCGCCAGCAGCTTGGACAGCGCGAGGGGCTACACCTTC
TRBV7-8,TRBJ2-7,-,TRBD2,CASSLRLANSYEQYF,TGTGCCAGCAGCTTAAGACTAGCGAACTCCTACGAGCAGTACTTC
TRBV4-1,TRBJ2-3,-,-,CASSQLPRDTNEDTQYF,TGCGCCAGCAGCCAGCTCCCCCGGGACACCAACGAAGATACGCAGTATTTT